The clone carrying this TCR beta chain showed up just once. Per the germline V gene, CDR1 is SGDLS and CDR2 is YYNGEE. With 0 bases clipped from V and 3 bases from J, the junction kept 2 bases outside the gene matches. CDR3 size: 14 residues. The data stem from a study of cytomegalovirus exposure and HLA in healthy donors. The PCR was carried out with 60 Vbeta primers and 13 Jbeta primers. Assay: immunoSEQ multiplex PCR; the TCRdb copy retains only in-frame clones and omits some. The sample carries some 80,000 clones, approximately 80% recorded once. Sequenced sample: PBMCs. The chain combines TRBV9 with TRBJ1-2; 7 positions match TRBD1. This receptor was identified in a human donor in good health. The CDR3 nucleotides are TGTGCCAGCAGCGTAGGAGGGGGCGACTATGGCTACACCTTC. This encodes CASSVGGGDYGYTF.